The T cell receptor beta chain under discussion was sequenced for a study of spatial heterogeneity in lung cancer. Study background: Sequenced follow-up PBMC samples came a median of about 23 months after resection, where available.

Sample time point: blood at routine non-recurrence follow-up after resection. Researchers sequenced whole RNA taken from tumor, nontumor lung or frozen PBMC without sorting. One entry per CDR3 protein results from TCRdb running MiXCR on the 5' RACE reads. The sample lists 35,000 to 45,000 distinct CDR3 sequences, 20% to 25% occurring once. This material consisted of PBMCs, taken at follow-up. The TCR sequence derives from a female donor with early-stage non-small cell lung cancer.

The CDR3 sequence: CASSHLGTEYGYTF. Here the CDR3 DNA reads TGTGCCAGCAGCCACCTCGGGACGGAGTATGGCTACACCTTC. The chain uses TRBV3-1 and TRBJ1-2; weak D call: TRBD1 (5 bases). V lost 3 bases, J lost 5 bases, and 13 bases lay in between. Germline V CDR1 and CDR2: LGHDT, YNNKEL (reference sequence). The CDR3 covers 14 residues.